This TCR beta chain was observed in a study of blood T cell repertoires in COVID-19 (dated by TCRdb to about 2020). Regarding the research as a whole: Collaborator samples came from the United States, Italy and Spain and covered acute and convalescent phases of COVID-19. Nearly every sample came with metadata listing a de-identified subject ID, COVID-19 status, age in years and sex. The prospective study material was composed of cDNA or gDNA derived from T cells, B-cell-depleted T cells, or PBMCs. Where available, HLA class I and class II types were obtained from metadata supplied by the sample provider rather than from assay-based typing. Samples were obtained from the ongoing ImmuneRACE study (first 160 participants) and from 1,254 subjects provided by 6 global collaborators. The repertoires were made available in a free public database intended to serve as a resource for research on the immune response to SARS-CoV-2. Deeply sampled blood TCRbeta repertoires from subjects exposed to, actively infected with, or recovered from COVID-19 were included in the dataset.

At one collaborating source in Seattle, patients were enrolled during active infection and were followed longitudinally through the course of disease. Each collaborating institution followed its own protocols to collect whole blood in K2EDTA tubes. For TCRbeta analysis, collaborators shipped samples in one of three forms: frozen whole blood, isolated PBMCs, or DNA extracted from either of those sample types. TCRbeta CDR3 regions were amplified from genomic DNA by means of the immunoSEQ Assay, a bias-controlled multiplex PCR. Turning to the authors' computational methods: Within the assay, amplification of reference gene primers was used to estimate how many nucleated cells each sample contained. To quantify the absolute abundance of each unique TCRbeta CDR3 rearrangement, sequence reads were collapsed and filtered. Productive Simpson clonality was computed per sample as the square root of Simpson's diversity index over productive rearrangements. The clones in this table, taken by TCRdb from immuneACCESS, are in-frame only. Not every clone is retained; where verified, under half of the shortfall comes from an unresolved V gene, and the cause of the rest is unknown. V and J calls and clone size follow that table, whereas D and trimming were derived from the DNA. This sample holds 260,000 or so clones; about four fifths were observed only once. The ten largest make up roughly 8% of the sample.

The germline V gene sets CDR1 to KGHSH and CDR2 to LQKENI. V is shortened by 3 bases, J by 1 base, and the region joining them spans 6 bases. Including the terminal cysteine and phenylalanine, the CDR3 comprises 13 residues. Left in the record is the CDR3 DNA by itself, 39 bases read in frame from the first base. About this clone itself: Its binding antigen is unknown. Base qualities are not at hand, and no much larger clone is one base apart.

What the study reported, not specific to this receptor: The quantity of clinical and demographic metadata differed by source and by participant and was supplied without curation.

The sample was peripheral blood. This TCR was recovered from a woman of 80 years or more with COVID-19, enrolled during active disease. This receptor chain uses TRBV18 and TRBJ1-1; the D gene is unclear. CDR3 protein: CASSPRQNTEAFF. The bases read TGTGCCAGCTCACCCCGACAGAACACTGAAGCTTTCTTT.